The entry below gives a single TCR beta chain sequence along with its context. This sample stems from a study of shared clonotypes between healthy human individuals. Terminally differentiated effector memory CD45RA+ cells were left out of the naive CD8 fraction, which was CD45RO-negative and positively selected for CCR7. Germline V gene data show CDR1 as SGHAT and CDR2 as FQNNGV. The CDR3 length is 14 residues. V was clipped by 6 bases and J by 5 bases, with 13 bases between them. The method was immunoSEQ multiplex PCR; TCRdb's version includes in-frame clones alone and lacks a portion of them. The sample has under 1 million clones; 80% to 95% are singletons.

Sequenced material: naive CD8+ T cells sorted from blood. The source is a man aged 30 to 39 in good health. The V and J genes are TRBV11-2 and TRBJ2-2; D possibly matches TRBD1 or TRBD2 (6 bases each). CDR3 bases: TGTGCCAGCAGTCCGCCGGGGGCGACCGGGGAGCTGTTTTTT. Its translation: CASSPPGATGELFF.